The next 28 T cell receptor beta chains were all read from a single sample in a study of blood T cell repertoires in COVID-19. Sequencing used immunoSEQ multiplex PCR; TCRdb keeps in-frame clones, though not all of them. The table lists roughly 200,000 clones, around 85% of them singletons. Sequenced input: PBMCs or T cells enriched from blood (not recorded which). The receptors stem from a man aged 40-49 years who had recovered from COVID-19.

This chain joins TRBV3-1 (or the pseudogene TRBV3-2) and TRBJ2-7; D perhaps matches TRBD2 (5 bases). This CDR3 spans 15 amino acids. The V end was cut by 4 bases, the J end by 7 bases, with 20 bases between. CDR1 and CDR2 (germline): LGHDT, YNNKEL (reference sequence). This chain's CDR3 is CASSPRTGGPMEQYF. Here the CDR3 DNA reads TGTGCCAGCAGCCCTAGGACTGGCGGGCCCATGGAGCAGTACTTC.

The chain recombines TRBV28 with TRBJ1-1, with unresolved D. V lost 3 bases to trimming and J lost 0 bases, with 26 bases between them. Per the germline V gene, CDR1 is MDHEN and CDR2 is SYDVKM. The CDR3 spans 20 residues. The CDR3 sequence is CASSFVIIRRDPGMNTEAFF. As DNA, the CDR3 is TGTGCCAGCAGTTTTGTAATTATCAGGCGGGATCCGGGCATGAACACTGAAGCTTTCTTT.

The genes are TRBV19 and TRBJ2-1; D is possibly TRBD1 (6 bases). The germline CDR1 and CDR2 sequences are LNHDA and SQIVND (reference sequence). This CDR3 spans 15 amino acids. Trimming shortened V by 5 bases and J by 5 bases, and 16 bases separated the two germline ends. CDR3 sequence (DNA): TGTGCCAGTAGTTACGTAACAGGGTGGCACAATGAGCAGTTCTTC. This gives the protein CASSYVTGWHNEQFF.

Here the CDR3 reads CSVTGFPYGYTF. The CDR3 DNA reads TGCAGCGTCACAGGGTTCCCGTATGGCTACACCTTC. The chain carries TRBV29-1 and TRBJ1-2; D may be TRBD1 (6 bases). Per the germline V gene, CDR1 is SQVTM and CDR2 is ANQGSEA. CDR3 length: 12 amino acids. V was shortened by 6 bases and J by 5 bases, with 13 bases between the two germline ends.

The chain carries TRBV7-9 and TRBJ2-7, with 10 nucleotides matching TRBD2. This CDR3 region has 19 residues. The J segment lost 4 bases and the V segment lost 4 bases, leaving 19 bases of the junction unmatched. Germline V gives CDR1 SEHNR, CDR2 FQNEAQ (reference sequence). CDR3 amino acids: CASSSQAGAGGPLGYEQYF. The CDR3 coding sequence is TGTGCCAGCAGCTCTCAAGCGGGAGCGGGGGGGCCCCTTGGGTACGAGCAGTACTTC.

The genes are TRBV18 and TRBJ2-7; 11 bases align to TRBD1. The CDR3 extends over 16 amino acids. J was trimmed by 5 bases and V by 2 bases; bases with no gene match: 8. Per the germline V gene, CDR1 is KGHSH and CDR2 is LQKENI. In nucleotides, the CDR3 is TGTGCCAGCTCACCAGATAGGACAGGGGGCTTGAACGAGCAGTACTTC. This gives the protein CASSPDRTGGLNEQYF. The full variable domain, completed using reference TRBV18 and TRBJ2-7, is NAGVMQNPRHLVRRRGQEARLRCSPMKGHSHVYWYRQLPEEGLKFMVYLQKENIIDESGMPKERFSAEFPKEGPSILRIQQVVRGDSAAYFCASSPDRTGGLNEQYFGPGTRLTVT.

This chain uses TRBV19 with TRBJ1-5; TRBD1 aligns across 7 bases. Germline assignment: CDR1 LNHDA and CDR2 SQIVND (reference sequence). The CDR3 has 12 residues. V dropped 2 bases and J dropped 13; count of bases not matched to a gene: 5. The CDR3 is CASSISRDSQHF. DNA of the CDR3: TGTGCCAGTAGTATATCCCGGGACAGTCAGCATTTT.

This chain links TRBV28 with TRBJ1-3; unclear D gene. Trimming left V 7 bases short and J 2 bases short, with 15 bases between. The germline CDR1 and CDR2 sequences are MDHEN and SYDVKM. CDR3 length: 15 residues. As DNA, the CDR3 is TGTGCCAGCACCGGAGGCAGCTCGGCTGGAAACACCATATATTTT. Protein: CASTGGSSAGNTIYF.

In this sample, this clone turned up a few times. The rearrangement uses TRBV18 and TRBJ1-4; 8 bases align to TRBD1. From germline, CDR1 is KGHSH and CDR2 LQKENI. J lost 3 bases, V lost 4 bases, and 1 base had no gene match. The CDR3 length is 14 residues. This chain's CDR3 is CASSLQGANEKLFF. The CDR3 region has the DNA TGTGCCAGCTCACTACAGGGGGCTAATGAAAAACTGTTTTTT.

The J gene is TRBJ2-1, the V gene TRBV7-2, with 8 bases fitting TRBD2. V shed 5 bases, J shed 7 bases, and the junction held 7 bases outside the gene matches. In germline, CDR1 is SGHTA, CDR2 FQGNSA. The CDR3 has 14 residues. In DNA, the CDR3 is TGTGCCAGCAGCCCGGGAGGGCCGGGGAATGAGCAGTTCTTC. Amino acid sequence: CASSPGGPGNEQFF.

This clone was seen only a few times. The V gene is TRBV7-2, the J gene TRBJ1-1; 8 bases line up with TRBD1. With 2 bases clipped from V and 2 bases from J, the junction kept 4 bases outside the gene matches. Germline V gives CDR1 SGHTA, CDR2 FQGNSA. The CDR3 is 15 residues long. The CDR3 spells CASSLLGQANTEAFF. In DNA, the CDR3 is TGTGCCAGCAGCTTACTGGGACAGGCCAACACTGAAGCTTTCTTT.

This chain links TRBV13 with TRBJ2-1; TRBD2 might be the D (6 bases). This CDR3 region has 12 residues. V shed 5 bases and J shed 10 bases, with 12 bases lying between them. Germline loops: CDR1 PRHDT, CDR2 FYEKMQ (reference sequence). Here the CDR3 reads CASSQGLAEQFF. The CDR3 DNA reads TGTGCCAGCAGCCAAGGTCTAGCGGAGCAGTTCTTC. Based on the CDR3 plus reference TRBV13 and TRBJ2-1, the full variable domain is AAGVIQSPRHLIKEKRETATLKCYPIPRHDTVYWYQQGPGQDPQFLISFYEKMQSDKGSIPDRFSAQQFSDYHSELNMSSLELGDSALYFCASSQGLAEQFFGPGTRLTVL.

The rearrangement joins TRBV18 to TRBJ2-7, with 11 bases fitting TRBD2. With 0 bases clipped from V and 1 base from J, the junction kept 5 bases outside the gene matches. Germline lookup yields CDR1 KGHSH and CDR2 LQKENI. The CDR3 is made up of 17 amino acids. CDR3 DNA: TGTGCCAGCTCACCACCGGGAGGGACTAGCGGTTCCTACGAGCAGTACTTC. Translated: CASSPPGGTSGSYEQYF.

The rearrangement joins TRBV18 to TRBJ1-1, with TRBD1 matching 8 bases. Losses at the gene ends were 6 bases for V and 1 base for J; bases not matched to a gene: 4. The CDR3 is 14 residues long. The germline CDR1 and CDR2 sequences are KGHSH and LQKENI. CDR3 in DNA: TGTGCCAGCTCTCTTGGACAGGGGAACACTGAAGCTTTCTTT. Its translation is CASSLGQGNTEAFF.

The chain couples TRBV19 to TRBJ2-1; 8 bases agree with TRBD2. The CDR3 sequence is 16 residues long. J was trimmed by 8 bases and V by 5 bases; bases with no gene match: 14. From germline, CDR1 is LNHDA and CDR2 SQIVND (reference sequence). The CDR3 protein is CASSFPGGGRSDEQFF. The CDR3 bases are TGTGCCAGTAGTTTTCCGGGAGGCGGGAGGTCGGATGAGCAGTTCTTC.

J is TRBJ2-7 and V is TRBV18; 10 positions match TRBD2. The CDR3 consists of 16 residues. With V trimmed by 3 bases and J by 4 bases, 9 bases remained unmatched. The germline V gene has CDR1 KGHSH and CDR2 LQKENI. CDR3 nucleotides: TGTGCCAGCTCACCCGGTGCTAGCGGGAGCGGGTACGAGCAGTACTTC. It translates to CASSPGASGSGYEQYF.

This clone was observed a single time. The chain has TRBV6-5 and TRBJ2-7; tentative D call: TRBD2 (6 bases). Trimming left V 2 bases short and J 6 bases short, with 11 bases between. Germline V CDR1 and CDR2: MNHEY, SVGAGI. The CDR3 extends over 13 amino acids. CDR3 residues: CASSYPGTLEQYF. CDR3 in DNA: TGTGCCAGCAGTTACCCCGGGACTCTCGAGCAGTACTTC.

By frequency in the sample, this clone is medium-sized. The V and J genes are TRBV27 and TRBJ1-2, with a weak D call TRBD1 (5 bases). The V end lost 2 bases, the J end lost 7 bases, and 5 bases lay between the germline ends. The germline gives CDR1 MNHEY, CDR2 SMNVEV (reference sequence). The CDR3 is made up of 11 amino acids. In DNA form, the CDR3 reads TGTGCCAGCAGTTTACAGGGTGGCTACACCTTC. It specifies CASSLQGGYTF.

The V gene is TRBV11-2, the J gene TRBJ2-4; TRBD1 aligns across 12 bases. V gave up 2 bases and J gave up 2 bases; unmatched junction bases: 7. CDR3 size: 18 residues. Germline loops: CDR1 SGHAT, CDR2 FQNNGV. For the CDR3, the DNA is TGTGCCAGCAGCTTACCGGGACAGGGGGCCTGGTCCAAAAACATTCAGTACTTC. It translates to CASSLPGQGAWSKNIQYF.

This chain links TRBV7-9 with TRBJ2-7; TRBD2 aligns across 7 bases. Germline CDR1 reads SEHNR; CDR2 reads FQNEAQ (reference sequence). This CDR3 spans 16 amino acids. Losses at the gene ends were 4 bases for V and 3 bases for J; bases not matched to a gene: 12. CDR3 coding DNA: TGTGCCAGCAGCTCCATTCTGGGGGGGGTTGACTACGAGCAGTACTTC. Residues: CASSSILGGVDYEQYF.

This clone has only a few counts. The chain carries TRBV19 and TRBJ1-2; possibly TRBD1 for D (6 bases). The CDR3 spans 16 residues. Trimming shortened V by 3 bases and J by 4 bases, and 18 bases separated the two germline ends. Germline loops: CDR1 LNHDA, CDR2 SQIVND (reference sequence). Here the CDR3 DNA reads TGTGCCAGTAGTATTACTGGACAGCTAAACATCTATGGCTACACCTTC. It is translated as CASSITGQLNIYGYTF.

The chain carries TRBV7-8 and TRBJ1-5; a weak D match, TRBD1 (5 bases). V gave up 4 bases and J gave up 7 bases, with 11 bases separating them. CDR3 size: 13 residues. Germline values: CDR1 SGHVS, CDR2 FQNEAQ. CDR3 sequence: CASSYLQAQPQHF. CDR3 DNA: TGTGCCAGCAGCTATTTACAGGCACAGCCCCAGCATTTT.

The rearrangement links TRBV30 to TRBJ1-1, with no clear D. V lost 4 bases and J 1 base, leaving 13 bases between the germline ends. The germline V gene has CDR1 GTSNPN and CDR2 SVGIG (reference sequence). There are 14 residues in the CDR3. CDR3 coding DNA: TGTGCCTGGATTAGCGGAGCCACGAACACTGAAGCTTTCTTT. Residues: CAWISGATNTEAFF.

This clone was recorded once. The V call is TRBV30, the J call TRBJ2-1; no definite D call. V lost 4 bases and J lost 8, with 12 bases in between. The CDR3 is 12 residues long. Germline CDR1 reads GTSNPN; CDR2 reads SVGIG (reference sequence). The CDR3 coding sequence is TGTGCCTGGAATCAGTTTATGGATGAGCAGTTCTTC. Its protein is CAWNQFMDEQFF.

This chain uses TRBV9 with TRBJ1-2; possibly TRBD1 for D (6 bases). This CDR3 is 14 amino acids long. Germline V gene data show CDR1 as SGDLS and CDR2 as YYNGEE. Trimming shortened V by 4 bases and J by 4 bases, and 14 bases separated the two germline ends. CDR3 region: CASSFYRDGYGYTF. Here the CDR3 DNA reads TGTGCCAGCAGCTTCTACAGGGATGGCTATGGCTACACCTTC.

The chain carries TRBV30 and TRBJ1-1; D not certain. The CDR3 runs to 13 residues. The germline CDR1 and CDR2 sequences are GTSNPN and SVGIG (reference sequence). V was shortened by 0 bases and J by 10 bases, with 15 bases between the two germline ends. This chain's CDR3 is CAWSVSGITAAFF. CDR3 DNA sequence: TGTGCCTGGAGTGTTTCAGGAATCACGGCAGCTTTCTTT.

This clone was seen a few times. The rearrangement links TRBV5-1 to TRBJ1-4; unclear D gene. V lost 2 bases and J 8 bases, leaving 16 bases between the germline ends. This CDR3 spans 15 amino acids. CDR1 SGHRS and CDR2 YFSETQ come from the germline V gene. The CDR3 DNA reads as TGCGCCAGCAGCTTTTCATCCCAGACGGGAGAAAAACTGTTTTTT. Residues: CASSFSSQTGEKLFF.

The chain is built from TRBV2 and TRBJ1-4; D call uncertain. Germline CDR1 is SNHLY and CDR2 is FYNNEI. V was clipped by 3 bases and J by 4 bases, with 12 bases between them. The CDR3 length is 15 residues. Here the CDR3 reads CASSDRRDNNEKLFF. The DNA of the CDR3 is TGTGCCAGCAGTGATAGGCGGGATAATAATGAAAAACTGTTTTTT.